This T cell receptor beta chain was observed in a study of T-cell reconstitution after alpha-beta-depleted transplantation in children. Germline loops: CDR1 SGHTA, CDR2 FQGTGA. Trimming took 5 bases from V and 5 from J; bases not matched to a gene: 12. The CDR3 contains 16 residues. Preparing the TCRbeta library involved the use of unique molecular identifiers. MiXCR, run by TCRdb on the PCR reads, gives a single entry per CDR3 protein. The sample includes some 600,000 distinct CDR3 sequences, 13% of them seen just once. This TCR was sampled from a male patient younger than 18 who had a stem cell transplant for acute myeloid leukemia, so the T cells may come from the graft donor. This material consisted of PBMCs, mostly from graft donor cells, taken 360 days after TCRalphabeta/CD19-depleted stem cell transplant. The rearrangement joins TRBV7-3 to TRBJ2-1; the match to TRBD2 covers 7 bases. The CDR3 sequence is CASSLSRVLADNEQFF. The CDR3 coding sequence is TGTGCCAGCAGCCTAAGTAGGGTCCTAGCGGACAATGAGCAGTTCTTC.